These 11 T cell receptor beta chains came from one sample sequenced in a study of T cells in localized non-small cell lung cancer. Using immunoSEQ multiplex PCR, the repertoire was profiled, and TCRdb retains in-frame clones only, with some absent. The sample shows about 18,000 clones, over 80% of them seen only once. The sequenced sample was peripheral blood, obtained before any cancer treatment. These receptors came from a female donor older than 55 with stage I lung adenocarcinoma.

J is TRBJ1-2 and V is TRBV6-5; TRBD1 aligns across 7 bases. Germline V CDR1 and CDR2: MNHEY, SVGAGI. This CDR3 has 15 residues. J was trimmed by 8 bases and V by 5 bases; bases with no gene match: 14. The CDR3 region has the DNA TGTGCCAGCAGTCCTCCTCCAGGGACAGAAAGAGGCTACACCTTC. As protein: CASSPPPGTERGYTF.

The gene calls are TRBV30 and TRBJ1-6; D unclear. V was shortened by 0 bases and J by 7 bases, with 7 bases between the two germline ends. This CDR3 comprises 13 residues. CDR1 GTSNPN and CDR2 SVGIG come from the germline V gene (reference sequence). The CDR3 DNA reads as TGTGCCTGGAGTGTACGGGAAAATTCACCCCTCCACTTT. Protein product: CAWSVRENSPLHF.

In this sample, this clone turned up a few times. The V call is TRBV7-2, the J call TRBJ2-5; 7 bases map to TRBD1. Per germline, CDR1 SGHTA and CDR2 FQGNSA. With V trimmed by 4 bases and J by 4 bases, 9 bases remained unmatched. CDR3 length equals 15 residues. The CDR3 reads CASSYPSTGRETQYF. The CDR3 DNA follows: TGTGCCAGCAGCTACCCGTCGACAGGGAGAGAGACCCAGTACTTC.

The chain carries TRBV30 and TRBJ1-1; TRBD1 is a possible D gene (5 bases). The CDR3 covers 13 residues. Between the trimmed V and J ends, which lost 1 base and 7 bases, there was a span of 13 bases. Germline loops: CDR1 GTSNPN, CDR2 SVGIG (reference sequence). The CDR3 sequence is CAWSGLGESEAFF. The CDR3 region has the DNA TGTGCCTGGAGTGGTCTGGGGGAGAGTGAAGCTTTCTTT.

The chain recombines TRBV9 with TRBJ2-2; 12 nucleotides agree with TRBD2. From germline, CDR1 is SGDLS and CDR2 YYNGEE. This CDR3 has 18 amino acids. J gave up 1 base and V 0 bases, and 4 bases lay outside the gene matches. CDR3 sequence (DNA): TGTGCCAGCAGCGTAGGGTCTAGCGGGGGGGTGAACACCGGGGAGCTGTTTTTT. Amino acids: CASSVGSSGGVNTGELFF.

By share, this clone ranks as medium-sized. The genes are TRBV7-3 and TRBJ1-1; perhaps TRBD1 as D (5 bases). The V end was cut by 2 bases, the J end by 6 bases, with 13 bases between. The CDR3 is made up of 14 amino acids. Germline CDR1 is SGHTA and CDR2 is FQGTGA. The CDR3 DNA reads TGTGCCAGCAGCTTACACCAGGGAAGCTCTGAAGCTTTCTTT. Translation: CASSLHQGSSEAFF.

This rearrangement joins TRBV12-2 to TRBJ1-2; the D call of TRBD1 is as the table states it, not checked on the DNA. TRBV12-2 constitutes a pseudogene. The CDR3 is 17 residues long. The CDR3 loop reads CASRFPVERGGNYGYTF. CDR3 DNA: TGTGCAAGTCGCTTTCCCGTGGAAAGAGGGGGTAACTATGGCTACACCTTC.

With regard to this clone: Other nucleotide sequences in the sample specify the same CDR3. The rearrangement links TRBV10-3 to TRBJ2-7; either TRBD1 or TRBD2 may supply D (6 bases each). This CDR3 has 12 residues. V lost 10 bases, J lost 9 bases, and 19 bases lay in between. CDR1 is ENHRY, CDR2 SYGVKD, per germline. CDR3 sequence reads: CASGRGQAAQYF. CDR3 nucleotide sequence: TGTGCCAGCGGACGGGGGCAAGCGGCGCAGTACTTC.

The genes are TRBV10-3 and TRBJ2-5; 10 nucleotides line up with TRBD1. The V gene end was trimmed by 6 bases and the J gene end by 3 bases; junction bases not matched to a gene: 7. The germline CDR1 and CDR2 sequences are ENHRY and SYGVKD. The CDR3 is 15 residues long. The CDR3 DNA reads as TGTGCCATCAGCCCGGGACAGGGGATTGAAGAGACCCAGTACTTC. This gives the protein CAISPGQGIEETQYF.

The chain uses TRBV6-4 and TRBJ2-3; D is unresolved. Germline V CDR1 and CDR2: MRHNA, SNTAGT. The length of the CDR3 is 15 residues. Trimming removed 0 bases at V and 6 bases at J, with 13 bases between. CDR3 residues: CASSDSPNYGDTQYF. The DNA for the CDR3 is TGTGCCAGCAGTGACTCCCCAAACTATGGCGATACGCAGTATTTT.

The rearrangement uses TRBV19 and TRBJ1-5; 8 bases are shared with TRBD1. Germline-derived CDR1 and CDR2 are LNHDA and SQIVND (reference sequence). With 3 bases clipped from V and 10 bases from J, the junction kept 11 bases outside the gene matches. CDR3 length: 15 amino acids. This chain's CDR3 is CASSISGGAILPQHF. As DNA, the CDR3 is TGTGCCAGTAGTATTTCAGGGGGCGCGATCTTACCCCAGCATTTT.